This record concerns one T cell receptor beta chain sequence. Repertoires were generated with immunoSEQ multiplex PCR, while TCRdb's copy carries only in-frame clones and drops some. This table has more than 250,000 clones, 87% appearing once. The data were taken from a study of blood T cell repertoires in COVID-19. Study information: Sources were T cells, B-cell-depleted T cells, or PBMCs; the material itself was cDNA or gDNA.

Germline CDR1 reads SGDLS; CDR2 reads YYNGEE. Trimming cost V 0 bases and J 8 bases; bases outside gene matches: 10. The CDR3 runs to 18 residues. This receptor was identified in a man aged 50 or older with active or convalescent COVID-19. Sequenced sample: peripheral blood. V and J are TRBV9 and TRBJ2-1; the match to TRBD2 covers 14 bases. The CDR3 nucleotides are TGTGCCAGCAGCGTAGAGGGAGGGACTAGCGGGAGTCGCCATGAGCAGTTCTTC. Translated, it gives CASSVEGGTSGSRHEQFF. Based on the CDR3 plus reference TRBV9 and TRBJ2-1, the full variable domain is DSGVTQTPKHLITATGQRVTLRCSPRSGDLSVYWYQQSLDQGLQFLIQYYNGEERAKGNILERFSAQQFPDLHSELNLSSLELGDSALYFCASSVEGGTSGSRHEQFFGPGTRLTVL.